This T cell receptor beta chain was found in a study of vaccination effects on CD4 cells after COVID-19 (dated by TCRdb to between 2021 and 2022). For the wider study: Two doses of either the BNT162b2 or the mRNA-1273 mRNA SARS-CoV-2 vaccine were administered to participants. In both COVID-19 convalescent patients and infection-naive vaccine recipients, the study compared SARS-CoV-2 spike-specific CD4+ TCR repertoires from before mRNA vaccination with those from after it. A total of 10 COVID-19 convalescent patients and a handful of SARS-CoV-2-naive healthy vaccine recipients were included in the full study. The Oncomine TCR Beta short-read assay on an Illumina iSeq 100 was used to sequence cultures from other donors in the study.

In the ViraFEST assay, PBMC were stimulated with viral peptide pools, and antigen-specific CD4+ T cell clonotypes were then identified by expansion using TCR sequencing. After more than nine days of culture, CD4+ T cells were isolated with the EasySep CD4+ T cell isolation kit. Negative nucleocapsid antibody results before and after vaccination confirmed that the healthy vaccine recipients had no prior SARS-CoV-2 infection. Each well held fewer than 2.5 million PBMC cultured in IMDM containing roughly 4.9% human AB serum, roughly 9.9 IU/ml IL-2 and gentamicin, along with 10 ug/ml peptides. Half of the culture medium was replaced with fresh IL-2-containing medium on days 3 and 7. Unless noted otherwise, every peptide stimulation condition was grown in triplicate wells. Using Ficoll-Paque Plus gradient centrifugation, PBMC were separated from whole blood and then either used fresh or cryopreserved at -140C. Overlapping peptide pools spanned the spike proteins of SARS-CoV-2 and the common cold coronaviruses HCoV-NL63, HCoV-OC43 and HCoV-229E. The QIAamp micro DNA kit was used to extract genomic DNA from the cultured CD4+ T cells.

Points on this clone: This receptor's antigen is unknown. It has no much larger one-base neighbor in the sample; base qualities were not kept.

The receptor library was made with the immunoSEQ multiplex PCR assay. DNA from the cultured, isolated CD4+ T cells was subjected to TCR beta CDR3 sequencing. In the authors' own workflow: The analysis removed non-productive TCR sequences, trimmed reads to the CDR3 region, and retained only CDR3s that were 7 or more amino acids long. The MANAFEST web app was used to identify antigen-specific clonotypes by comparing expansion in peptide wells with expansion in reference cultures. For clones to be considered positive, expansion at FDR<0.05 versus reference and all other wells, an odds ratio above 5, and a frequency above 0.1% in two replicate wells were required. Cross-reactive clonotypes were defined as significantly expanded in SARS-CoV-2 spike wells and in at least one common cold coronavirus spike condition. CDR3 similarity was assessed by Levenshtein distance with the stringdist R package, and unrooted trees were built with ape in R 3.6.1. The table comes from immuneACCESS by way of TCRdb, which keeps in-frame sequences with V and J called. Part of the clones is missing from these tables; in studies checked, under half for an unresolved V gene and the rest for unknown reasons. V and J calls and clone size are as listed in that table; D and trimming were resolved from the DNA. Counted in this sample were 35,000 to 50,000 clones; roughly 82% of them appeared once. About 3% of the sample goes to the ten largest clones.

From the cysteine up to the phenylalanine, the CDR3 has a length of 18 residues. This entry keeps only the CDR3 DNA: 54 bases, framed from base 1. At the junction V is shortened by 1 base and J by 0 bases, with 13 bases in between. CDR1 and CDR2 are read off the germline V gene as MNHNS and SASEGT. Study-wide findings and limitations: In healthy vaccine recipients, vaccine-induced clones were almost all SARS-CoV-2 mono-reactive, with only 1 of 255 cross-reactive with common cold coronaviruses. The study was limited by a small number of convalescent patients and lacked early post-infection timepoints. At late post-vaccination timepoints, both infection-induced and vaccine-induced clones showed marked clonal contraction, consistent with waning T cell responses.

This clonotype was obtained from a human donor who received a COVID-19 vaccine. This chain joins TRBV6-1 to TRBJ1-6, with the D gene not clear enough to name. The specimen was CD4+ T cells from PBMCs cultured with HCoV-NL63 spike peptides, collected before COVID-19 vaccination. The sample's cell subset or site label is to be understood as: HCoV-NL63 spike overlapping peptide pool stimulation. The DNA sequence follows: TGTGCCAGCAGTGAAGTACCCCCTTTAAGCTCCTATAATTCACCCCTCCACTTT. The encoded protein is CASSEVPPLSSYNSPLHF.